Following are 19 T cell receptor beta chains from one sample sequenced in a study of T and B cells in COVID-19 patients. TRB rearrangements were amplified by multiplex PCR with BIOMED2 TRB-A/B primers. TCRdb ran MiXCR on the multiplex PCR reads and lists one entry per CDR3 protein. The data hold about 3,300 distinct CDR3 sequences, with roughly 27% observed a single time. From blood, about 240-500 ng of genomic DNA served as TRB template. The specimen was blood. The receptor source for this set is a human donor with active COVID-19. The donor label of this sample is uncertain.

V gene TRBV4-3 combines with J gene TRBJ2-4; 15 positions match TRBD2. Germline values: CDR1 LGHNA, CDR2 YSLEER. The J segment lost 2 bases and the V segment lost 1 base, leaving 9 bases of the junction unmatched. The CDR3 covers 20 residues. The CDR3 spells CASSQARTSGGAGSKNIQYF. The DNA for the CDR3 is TGCGCCAGCAGCCAAGCTCGGACTAGCGGGGGGGCCGGATCCAAAAACATTCAGTACTTC.

In its sample, this clonotype ranks as medium-sized (0.01 to 0.1%). The CDR3 DNA reads as TGTGCCACCAGCAGAGGCCCAGATACGCAGTATTTT. Translation gives CATSRGPDTQYF. The V and J genes are TRBV15 and TRBJ2-3; no firm D call. V was pared by 1 base and J by 4 bases, with 3 bases between. Germline V gene data show CDR1 as LNHNV and CDR2 as YYDKDF (reference sequence). The CDR3 covers 12 residues.

In regard to this clonotype: This may stem from a read error, because a much larger clone lies one nucleotide away. The chain employs TRBV15 and TRBJ2-3; D gene ambiguous. Germline V lookup: CDR1 LNHNV, CDR2 YYDKDF (reference sequence). This CDR3 has 12 amino acids. CDR3 residues: CATRRGPDTQYF. Here the CDR3 DNA reads TGTGCCACCAGAAGAGGCCCAGATACGCAGTATTTT.

By sample fraction, this clonotype is medium-sized. The CDR3 sequence is CASSIADRAGTQYF. The CDR3 DNA reads as TGTGCCAGTAGTATAGCCGACAGGGCTGGTACGCAGTATTTT. V and J are TRBV19 and TRBJ2-3; 7 bases line up with TRBD1. The length of the CDR3 is 14 residues. Trimming removed 1 base from V and 8 bases from J; junction bases left unmatched: 6. Germline CDR1 reads LNHDA; CDR2 reads SQIVND (reference sequence).

This clonotype was counted between two and nine times. The V call is TRBV5-4, the J call TRBJ1-2, with D uncertain. V gave up 8 bases and J gave up 3 bases, with 11 bases separating them. The CDR3 contains 12 residues. The V gene's germline CDR1 is SGHNT and CDR2 YYREEE (reference sequence). The CDR3 coding sequence is TGTGCCAGTGTGTCGGGTGACTATGGCTACACCTTC. The encoded protein is CASVSGDYGYTF.

The chain has TRBV27 and TRBJ2-1; D may be TRBD1 (6 bases). CDR1 is MNHEY, CDR2 SMNVEV, per germline (reference sequence). V lost 6 bases and J lost 9, with 12 bases in between. CDR3 length: 12 amino acids. CDR3 region: CASRGDIIEQFF. The CDR3 nucleotides read TGTGCCAGCAGGGGGGACATCATTGAGCAGTTCTTC.

V and J are TRBV12-3 or TRBV12-4 and TRBJ2-3; 8 nucleotides align to TRBD2. The CDR3 is 15 residues long. The V segment lost 6 bases and the J segment 4 bases; nucleotides outside the gene matches: 9. The CDR3 loop reads CASSPSGRGADTQYF. The CDR3 region has the DNA TGTGCCAGCAGCCCCAGCGGGCGGGGGGCAGATACGCAGTATTTT.

Notes on this clonotype: A much larger clone lies one base from this, so it may be a read error. This rearrangement joins TRBV19 to TRBJ2-2, with D maybe TRBD2 (6 bases). Germline V gives CDR1 LNHDA, CDR2 SQIVND (reference sequence). The CDR3 extends over 16 amino acids. CDR3 protein: CDSRFRDSANTGELFF. As DNA, the CDR3 is TGTGACAGTAGGTTCCGGGACTCTGCGAACACCGGGGAGCTGTTTTTT.

This rearrangement joins TRBV5-1 to TRBJ2-7, with 9 bases aligning to TRBD1. J gave up 5 bases and V 0 bases, and 6 bases lay outside the gene matches. The CDR3 covers 15 residues. CDR1 and CDR2 from the germline V gene are SGHRS and YFSETQ. The DNA for the CDR3 is TGCGCCAGCAGCTTGGCCGGGACAGGGAATGACGAGCAGTACTTC. Translated: CASSLAGTGNDEQYF.

The chain uses TRBV5-1 and TRBJ1-2, with 9 bases matching TRBD1. V shed 4 bases and J 5 bases; nucleotides not matched to a gene: 6. The CDR3 runs to 14 residues. Germline lookup yields CDR1 SGHRS and CDR2 YFSETQ. The CDR3 region is CASSPPGQGYGYTF. DNA of the CDR3: TGCGCCAGCAGCCCCCCGGGACAGGGTTATGGCTACACCTTC. The entire variable domain, with the rest obtained from reference TRBV5-1 and TRBJ1-2, is as follows: KAGVTQTPRYLIKTRGQQVTLSCSPISGHRSVSWYQQTPGQGLQFLFEYFSETQRNKGNFPGRFSGRQFSNSRSEMNVSTLELGDSALYLCASSPPGQGYGYTFGSGTRLTVV.

This clonotype was counted between two and nine times. V gene TRBV19 combines with J gene TRBJ1-2; D not certain. This CDR3 region has 14 residues. Between the trimmed V and J ends, which lost 5 bases and 4 bases, there was a span of 14 bases. Germline-derived CDR1 and CDR2 are LNHDA and SQIVND (reference sequence). This chain's CDR3 is CASSGGQSFYGYTF. The DNA for the CDR3 is TGTGCCAGTAGTGGAGGGCAGAGCTTCTATGGCTACACCTTC. Full variable domain (remainder filled in from reference TRBV19 and TRBJ1-2): DGGITQSPKYLFRKEGQNVTLSCEQNLNHDAMYWYRQDPGQGLRLIYYSQIVNDFQKGDIAEGYSVSREKKESFPLTVTSAQKNPTAFYLCASSGGQSFYGYTFGSGTRLTVV.

The gene calls are TRBV5-6 and TRBJ1-1; 9 bases agree with TRBD1. Germline lookup yields CDR1 SGHDT and CDR2 YYEEEE. The CDR3 sequence is 12 residues long. The V segment lost 4 bases and the J segment 7 bases; nucleotides outside the gene matches: 2. DNA of the CDR3: TGTGCCAGCAGCCGACAGGGGGGTGAAGCTTTCTTT. As protein: CASSRQGGEAFF.

The chain recombines TRBV10-3 with TRBJ1-1; D unresolved. Germline V gives CDR1 ENHRY, CDR2 SYGVKD. Trimming removed 0 bases from V and 6 bases from J, with 11 bases in between. CDR3 length: 14 amino acids. The CDR3 reads CAISESMRPPEAFF. The CDR3 DNA follows: TGTGCCATCAGTGAGTCTATGCGGCCCCCTGAAGCTTTCTTT.

By its share, this clonotype is medium-sized (0.01 to 0.1%). The V gene is TRBV5-4, the J gene TRBJ2-1; 10 nucleotides match TRBD2. Germline V gene sequence: CDR1 SGHNT, CDR2 YYREEE (reference sequence). J was trimmed by 3 bases and V by 4 bases; bases with no gene match: 7. The CDR3 is 16 residues long. The CDR3 nucleotides are TGTGCCAGCAGCGCGGAAAGCGGGGGGGTCTACAATGAGCAGTTCTTC. Translation gives CASSAESGGVYNEQFF.

This rearrangement joins TRBV14 to TRBJ2-1; D possibly corresponds to TRBD1 (5 bases). Trimming shortened V by 9 bases and J by 7 bases, and 16 bases separated the two germline ends. The CDR3 is 13 residues long. Germline V lookup: CDR1 SGHDN, CDR2 FVKESK. The CDR3 bases are TGTGCCAGTGGACCAGGGTCTGTGAATGAGCAGTTCTTC. It codes for CASGPGSVNEQFF.

V is TRBV20-1 and J is TRBJ1-2, with a weak D call TRBD1 (5 bases). The germline gives CDR1 DFQATT, CDR2 SNEGSKA (reference sequence). The V gene lost 2 bases and the J gene lost 4 bases, with 20 bases spanning the gap. The CDR3 is made up of 16 amino acids. CDR3: CSARSRVKGRSYGYTF. The DNA of the CDR3 is TGCAGTGCTAGATCCCGGGTGAAGGGACGGTCCTATGGCTACACCTTC.

By its share, this clonotype is medium-sized. V usage is TRBV27 and J usage is TRBJ2-1, with D perhaps matching TRBD1 (6 bases). The V end was cut by 5 bases, the J end by 6 bases, with 11 bases between. The CDR3 consists of 13 residues. Germline-derived CDR1 and CDR2 are MNHEY and SMNVEV (reference sequence). CDR3 sequence reads: CASSATGFNEQFF. The CDR3 bases are TGTGCCAGCAGTGCAACAGGGTTCAATGAGCAGTTCTTC.

On this clonotype itself: Given a much more abundant clone one base away, this may be a read error. V gene TRBV19 combines with J gene TRBJ1-4; D is unresolved. The CDR3 sequence is 13 residues long. The germline V gene has CDR1 LNHDA and CDR2 SQIVND (reference sequence). The DNA for the CDR3 is TGTGCCAGTATTATAACTCCCGGCCCTGTACTGTTTTTT. The encoded protein is CASIITPGPVLFF.

Sample share makes this clonotype medium-sized. The rearrangement uses TRBV27 and TRBJ1-6; the D gene is possibly TRBD1 (5 bases). The germline gives CDR1 MNHEY, CDR2 SMNVEV (reference sequence). There are 15 residues in the CDR3. V dropped 5 bases and J dropped 6 bases, with 14 bases sitting between them. CDR3 DNA sequence: TGTGCCAGCAGTAACCGGGACGGAACTAATTCACCCCTCCACTTT. It encodes CASSNRDGTNSPLHF.